This TCR beta chain is drawn from a study of T cell changes during pregnancy in multiple sclerosis. The protocol was immunoSEQ multiplex PCR, while the TCRdb copy is restricted to in-frame clones and leaves out a portion. The repertoire includes about 57,000 clones, about 90% of them detected once, and 0.15% to 0.2% sits in the top ten. Germline V gives CDR1 MDHEN, CDR2 SYDVKM. The CDR3 is 14 amino acids. The sample was CD4+ T cells from peripheral blood mononuclear cells, taken in the second trimester of pregnancy. The chain joins TRBV28 to TRBJ2-5; TRBD2 is a possible D gene (5 bases). The J call is doubtful: the DNA matches TRBJ2-7 better. The sequence came from a female donor with multiple sclerosis, enrolled in a pregnancy study. The CDR3 loop reads CASSFGGVSYEQYF. In DNA, the CDR3 is TGTGCCAGCAGTTTTGGAGGAGTTTCCTACGAGCAGTACTTC.